Below are 20 T cell receptor beta chains sequenced from a single sample in a study of early T cells in non-severe SARS-CoV-2 infection. TCRdb re-derived calls from the 5' RACE reads in MiXCR, one entry per CDR3 protein. The sample lists 60,000 to 75,000 distinct CDR3 sequences, roughly an eighth occurring once. The sequenced sample was whole blood, obtained at baseline. These receptors all stem from an adult who was a healthcare worker with PCR-confirmed SARS-CoV-2 infection or an uninfected control (not recorded which).

This clonotype was counted ten times or more. This chain joins TRBV5-1 and TRBJ2-7, with 8 positions matching TRBD1. V shed 4 bases, J shed 1 base, and the junction held 7 bases outside the gene matches. The CDR3 spans 15 residues. Germline CDR1 SGHRS, CDR2 YFSETQ. The CDR3, as DNA: TGCGCCAGCAGCACAGGACAGGGCTTGTCCTACGAGCAGTACTTC. This translates into CASSTGQGLSYEQYF.

This clonotype has ten or more counts. CDR3 sequence reads: CASSEQGGTQYF. The CDR3 region has the DNA TGTGCCAGCAGTGAACAGGGAGGGACGCAGTATTTT. The V gene is TRBV6-1, the J gene TRBJ2-3; 7 positions agree with TRBD2. Germline CDR1 is MNHNS and CDR2 is SASEGT. CDR3 length equals 12 residues. The junction had 2 bases not matched to a gene; V was cut back by 2 bases and J by 9 bases.

CDR3 residues: CSVGPLGNEQFF. CDR3 sequence (DNA): TGCAGCGTTGGCCCACTGGGCAATGAGCAGTTCTTC. The gene calls are TRBV29-1 and TRBJ2-1; D unresolved. In germline, CDR1 is SQVTM, CDR2 ANQGSEA. V lost 4 bases and J 6 bases, leaving 10 bases between the germline ends. This CDR3 is built from 12 residues.

As for this clonotype: The junction departs from germline at one end; a sequencing error may be responsible. V is TRBV6-5 and J is TRBJ1-2; possibly TRBD1 for D (6 bases). The CDR3 covers 12 residues. Germline CDR1 is MNHEY and CDR2 is SVGAGI. The CDR3 DNA reads as TGTGCAAGCAAGGAGGGGGACTATGGCTACACCTTC. Residues: CASKEGDYGYTF.

The chain links TRBV6-2 or TRBV6-3 to TRBJ2-7, with a tentative D call TRBD2 (5 bases). CDR1 and CDR2 from the germline V gene are MNHEY and SVGEGT. Deletions cut 6 bases from V and 0 bases from J, with 18 bases between. The CDR3 is made up of 16 amino acids. As DNA, the CDR3 is TGTGCCAGCAGCCTCTACAAGGCGGGCAGCTCCTACGAGCAGTACTTC. Amino acids: CASSLYKAGSSYEQYF.

This clonotype was observed many times. This chain links TRBV11-1 with TRBJ1-5, with D tentatively TRBD1 (5 bases). The CDR3 totals 15 residues. Trimming removed 4 bases at V and 7 bases at J, with 17 bases between. Germline CDR1 reads SGHAT; CDR2 reads FQDESV (reference sequence). This CDR3 reads CASSSGGGVGQPQHF. The CDR3 DNA reads as TGTGCCAGCAGCTCCGGGGGGGGTGTTGGCCAGCCCCAGCATTTT.

In this sample, this clonotype turned up many times. This chain uses TRBV7-9 with TRBJ2-6, with 8 bases fitting TRBD2. The V and J ends lost 4 bases and 2 bases, in that order; junction bases with no gene match: 4. From germline, CDR1 is SEHNR and CDR2 FQNEAQ (reference sequence). This CDR3 contains 16 residues. The CDR3 loop reads CASSSSAGAGANVLTF. CDR3 nucleotides: TGTGCCAGCAGCTCATCAGCGGGGGCTGGGGCCAACGTCCTGACTTTC.

This clonotype was observed at least ten times. The chain couples TRBV4-2 to TRBJ2-1; no definite D call. Germline CDR1 is LGHNA and CDR2 is YNFKEQ. V gave up 3 bases and J gave up 7 bases, with 10 bases separating them. CDR3 length equals 13 residues. The chain's CDR3 is CASSQRGRNEQFF. The CDR3 nucleotides are TGTGCCAGCAGCCAGCGAGGACGGAATGAGCAGTTCTTC.

This clonotype was counted between two and nine times. V and J are TRBV30 and TRBJ2-7, with 8 nucleotides matching TRBD1. The trim removed 2 bases at V and 3 bases at J, leaving 9 bases unmatched. CDR3 length equals 15 residues. Germline CDR1 reads GTSNPN; CDR2 reads SVGIG (reference sequence). The CDR3 bases are TGTGCCTGGAGTCCCGGACAGGGAATCTACTACGAGCAGTACTTC. Amino acid sequence: CAWSPGQGIYYEQYF. Supplemented by reference TRBV30 and TRBJ2-7, the full variable domain reads SQTIHQWPATLVQPVGSPLSLECTVEGTSNPNLYWYRQAAGRGLQLLFYSVGIGQISSEVPQNLSASRPQDRQFILSSKKLLLSDSGFYLCAWSPGQGIYYEQYFGPGTRLTVT.

This clonotype was observed many times. This rearrangement joins TRBV6-1 to TRBJ2-2; D is ambiguous. Germline CDR1 is MNHNS and CDR2 is SASEGT. V was clipped by 6 bases and J by 6 bases, with 17 bases between them. The CDR3 covers 15 residues. CDR3 coding DNA: TGTGCCAGCAGATCTGATAGGTTTAGAGCCGGGGAGCTGTTTTTT. The encoded protein is CASRSDRFRAGELFF.

The J gene is TRBJ2-3, the V gene TRBV20-1; 9 bases align to TRBD2. Germline values: CDR1 DFQATT, CDR2 SNEGSKA (reference sequence). The CDR3 covers 16 residues. V was clipped by 0 bases and J by 2 bases; unmatched bases: 6. CDR3: CSARDRKRGDTDTQYF. The CDR3 region has the DNA TGCAGTGCTAGAGATCGAAAGCGGGGGGACACAGATACGCAGTATTTT.

This clonotype was detected ten times or more. The genes are TRBV9 and TRBJ2-5, with a weak D call TRBD2 (7 bases). Germline V lookup: CDR1 SGDLS, CDR2 YYNGEE. Trimming cost V 3 bases and J 5 bases, with 14 bases left between them. CDR3 length: 14 amino acids. CDR3 residues: CASSALGGPETQYF. CDR3 sequence (DNA): TGTGCCAGCAGCGCCCTGGGGGGGCCGGAGACCCAGTACTTC.

This clonotype has a count of ten or more. The rearrangement joins TRBV20-1 to TRBJ1-2; 9 nucleotides agree with TRBD1. Per germline, CDR1 DFQATT and CDR2 SNEGSKA (reference sequence). The CDR3 runs to 14 residues. The ends lost 3 bases at V and 8 bases at J; junction bases unmatched: 10. The CDR3 coding sequence is TGCAGTGCTAGGAGGGGGACAGGGAATCTAGGCTACACCTTC. It is translated as CSARRGTGNLGYTF.

V and J are TRBV29-1 and TRBJ2-1, with TRBD2 matching 8 bases. This CDR3 is built from 13 residues. Germline lookup yields CDR1 SQVTM and CDR2 ANQGSEA. With 7 bases clipped from V and 10 bases from J, the junction kept 12 bases outside the gene matches. CDR3 protein: CSAKLGLGGEQFF. The CDR3 DNA follows: TGCAGCGCCAAGTTGGGACTAGGAGGCGAGCAGTTCTTC.

This clonotype was seen more than once but under ten times. The chain couples TRBV20-1 to TRBJ1-1; TRBD1 might be the D (5 bases). CDR3 length: 13 residues. Germline values: CDR1 DFQATT, CDR2 SNEGSKA (reference sequence). V lost 1 base, J lost 1 base, and 7 bases lay in between. Here the CDR3 reads CSARGQPNTEAFF. Here the CDR3 DNA reads TGCAGTGCTAGAGGACAGCCGAACACTGAAGCTTTCTTT.

This clonotype was counted a few times. The genes are TRBV20-1 and TRBJ1-4; D call uncertain. Per the germline V gene, CDR1 is DFQATT and CDR2 is SNEGSKA (reference sequence). CDR3 length: 14 amino acids. Trimming removed 0 bases at V and 6 bases at J, with 11 bases between. This CDR3 is CSARDDRADEKLFF. The DNA for the CDR3 is TGCAGTGCTAGAGATGATAGGGCAGATGAAAAACTGTTTTTT.

This clonotype showed up many times. This rearrangement joins TRBV7-6 to TRBJ2-7; D ambiguous. In germline, CDR1 is SGHVS, CDR2 FNYEAQ. Trimming shortened V by 2 bases and J by 0 bases, and 11 bases separated the two germline ends. The CDR3 covers 15 residues. CDR3 amino acids: CASSLTPSPSYEQYF. In nucleotides, the CDR3 is TGTGCCAGCAGCTTAACCCCCAGCCCCTCCTACGAGCAGTACTTC. Combining the CDR3 with reference TRBV7-6 and TRBJ2-7 gives the whole variable domain GAGVSQSPRYKVTKRGQDVALRCDPISGHVSLYWYRQALGQGPEFLTYFNYEAQQDKSGLPNDRFSAERPEGSISTLTIQRTEQRDSAMYRCASSLTPSPSYEQYFGPGTRLTVT.

Only a few counts were recorded for this clonotype. The rearrangement links TRBV29-1 to TRBJ2-1; 11 positions match TRBD2. V was pared by 4 bases and J by 13 bases, with 6 bases of the junction left unmatched. CDR1 is SQVTM and CDR2 is ANQGSEA in the germline V gene. The CDR3 loop spans 12 amino acids. CDR3 region: CSVGPGLAEQFF. CDR3 in DNA: TGCAGCGTTGGCCCGGGACTAGCGGAACAGTTCTTC.

The rearrangement uses TRBV7-9 and TRBJ2-1; perhaps TRBD2 as D (6 bases). Trimming stripped 5 bases from V and 7 bases from J, with 9 bases between. Germline V CDR1 and CDR2: SEHNR, FQNEAQ (reference sequence). CDR3 length equals 12 residues. DNA of the CDR3: TGTGCCAGCAGCCTACTAGCTAATGAGCAGTTCTTC. Translation gives CASSLLANEQFF.

This clonotype was counted ten times or more. The chain's CDR3 is CASSYSRDRGYEQYF. In nucleotides, the CDR3 is TGTGCCAGCAGTTACTCGAGGGACCGGGGCTACGAGCAGTACTTC. The genes are TRBV6-5 and TRBJ2-7, with D perhaps given as TRBD1 or TRBD2 (5 bases each). Per germline, CDR1 MNHEY and CDR2 SVGAGI. The length of the CDR3 is 15 residues. Trimming took 0 bases from V and 3 from J, leaving 12 bases between them.